The T cell receptor (beta chain) described here comes from a study of cytomegalovirus exposure and HLA in healthy donors. General study points: In vitro confirmation showed a few CMV-associated chains to be CMV antigen specific. It was found in a later analysis that first-cohort TCR clusters tended to co-occur in the 90 to 150 validation repertoires.

Assay used: immunoSEQ multiplex PCR; TCRdb lists only in-frame clones, some missing. Here the sample spans under 150,000 clones, 88% being singletons. Germline V gene sequence: CDR1 MDHEN, CDR2 SYDVKM. The length of the CDR3 is 15 residues. V dropped 6 bases and J dropped 2; count of bases not matched to a gene: 5. With regard to this clone: Its target is unknown.

The sample was PBMCs. The TCR originated in a woman under 30 in good health and CMV-seropositive. The chain combines TRBV28 with TRBJ2-1; 9 nucleotides match TRBD2. Here the CDR3 reads CASSSGTSTYNEQFF. The CDR3 DNA is TGTGCCAGCAGCTCTGGGACTAGCACCTACAATGAGCAGTTCTTC.